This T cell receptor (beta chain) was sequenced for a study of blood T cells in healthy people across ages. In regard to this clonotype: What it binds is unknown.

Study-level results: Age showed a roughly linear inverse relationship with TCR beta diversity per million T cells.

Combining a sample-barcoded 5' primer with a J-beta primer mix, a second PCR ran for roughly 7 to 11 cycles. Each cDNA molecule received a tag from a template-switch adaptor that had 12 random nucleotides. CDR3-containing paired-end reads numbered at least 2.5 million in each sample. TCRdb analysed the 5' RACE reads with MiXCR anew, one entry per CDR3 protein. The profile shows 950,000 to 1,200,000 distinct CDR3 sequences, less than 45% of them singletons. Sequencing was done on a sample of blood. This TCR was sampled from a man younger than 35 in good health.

CDR3 sequence reads: CSVQPKGPNTEAFF. The CDR3 nucleotides read TGCAGCGTTCAACCTAAGGGCCCTAACACTGAAGCTTTCTTT. The rearrangement links TRBV29-1 to TRBJ1-1; no clear D. V was pared by 5 bases and J by 2 bases, with 15 bases between. CDR3 length equals 14 residues. Germline lookup yields CDR1 SQVTM and CDR2 ANQGSEA. Supplemented by reference TRBV29-1 and TRBJ1-1, the full variable domain reads SAVISQKPSRDICQRGTSLTIQCQVDSQVTMMFWYRQQPGQSLTLIATANQGSEATYESGFVIDKFPISRPNLTFSTLTVSNMSPEDSSIYLCSVQPKGPNTEAFFGQGTRLTVV.